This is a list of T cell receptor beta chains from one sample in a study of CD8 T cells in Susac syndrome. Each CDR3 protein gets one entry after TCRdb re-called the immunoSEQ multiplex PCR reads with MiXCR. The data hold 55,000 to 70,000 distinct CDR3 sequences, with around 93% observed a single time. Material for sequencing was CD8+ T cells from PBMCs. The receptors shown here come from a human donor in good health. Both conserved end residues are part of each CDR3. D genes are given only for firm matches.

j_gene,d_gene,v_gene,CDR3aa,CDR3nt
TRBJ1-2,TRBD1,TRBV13,CASSTWDSLYTF,TGTGCCAGCAGCACGTGGGACAGCCTCTACACCTTC
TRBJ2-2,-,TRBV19,CASSIQGYTGELFF,TGTGCCAGTAGTATACAGGGTTACACCGGGGAGCTGTTTTTT
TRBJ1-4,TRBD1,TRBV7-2,CASSHWDRDEKLFF,TGTGCCAGCAGCCACTGGGACAGGGATGAAAAACTGTTTTTT
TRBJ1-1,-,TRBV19,CASSMGRTEAFF,TGTGCCAGTAGTATGGGACGCACTGAAGCTTTCTTT
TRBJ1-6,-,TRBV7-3,CASSLVPNGTPLHF,TGTGCCAGCAGCTTAGTCCCAAATGGTACACCCCTCCACTTT
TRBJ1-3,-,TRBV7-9,CARGDSISGNTIYF,TGTGCCCGGGGAGATTCCATCTCTGGAAACACCATATATTTT
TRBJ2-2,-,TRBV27,CASSNYESGELFF,TGTGCCAGCAGCAACTACGAATCCGGGGAGCTGTTTTTT
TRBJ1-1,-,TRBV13,CASSLSGTEAFF,TGTGCCAGCAGCTTATCCGGCACTGAAGCTTTCTTT
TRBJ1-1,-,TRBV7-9,CASIATQQGPNEAFF,TGTGCCAGCATCGCAACGCAACAGGGACCGAATGAAGCTTTCTTT
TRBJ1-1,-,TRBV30,CAWSVGIEAFF,TGTGCCTGGAGTGTTGGTATCGAAGCTTTCTTT
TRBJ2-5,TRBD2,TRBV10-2,CASRLAGETQYF,TGCGCCAGCAGACTAGCGGGAGAGACCCAGTACTTC
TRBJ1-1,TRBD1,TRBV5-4,CASSLGQGAFEAFF,TGTGCCAGCAGCTTGGGACAGGGGGCGTTTGAAGCTTTCTTT